The rows below give T cell receptor beta chains drawn from one sample of a study of shared clonotypes between healthy human individuals. Clones were sequenced by immunoSEQ multiplex PCR, and TCRdb holds only the in-frame ones, with some missing. The table lists roughly 760,000 clones, roughly 70% of them singletons. Sequenced material: memory CD4+ T cells sorted from blood. These receptors were taken from a woman under 40 in good health. The CDR3 runs from the conserved cysteine through the conserved F or W. Each record gives: clone size, D gene, J gene, V gene, CDR3 DNA, CDR3 protein. D genes are given only for firm matches. Where a row states a size, it is once, few, many or the class of an expanded clone; other rows omit it.

clone_size: NA
d_call: TRBD2
j_call: TRBJ2-1
v_call: TRBV13
cdr3_nt: TGTGCCAGCAGGAGGGGAACTAGCGGGAGGGAGCAGTTCTTC
cdr3_aa: CASRRGTSGREQFF

clone_size: NA
d_call: NA
j_call: TRBJ2-7
v_call: TRBV28
cdr3_nt: TGTGCCAGCAGTTCATTAGGGGTTCGCGAGCAGTACTTC
cdr3_aa: CASSSLGVREQYF

clone_size: once
d_call: NA
j_call: TRBJ1-2
v_call: TRBV19
cdr3_nt: TGTGCCAGTAGTGAGGATCGAAGGGATGGCTACACCTTC
cdr3_aa: CASSEDRRDGYTF

clone_size: NA
d_call: TRBD2
j_call: TRBJ2-7
v_call: TRBV18
cdr3_nt: TGTGCCAGCTCCGGGACTAGCGGGACCCCCATAGGATCGAGAGAGCAGTACTTC
cdr3_aa: CASSGTSGTPIGSREQYF

clone_size: few
d_call: NA
j_call: TRBJ2-7
v_call: TRBV5-1
cdr3_nt: TGCGCCAGCAGCTTGGGCGACAGAGACCTTTACGAGCAGTACTTC
cdr3_aa: CASSLGDRDLYEQYF

clone_size: few
d_call: TRBD2
j_call: TRBJ2-2
v_call: TRBV29-1
cdr3_nt: TGCAGCGTTGGCCTAGCGGGAGGCGTGAACACCGGGGAGCTGTTTTTT
cdr3_aa: CSVGLAGGVNTGELFF

clone_size: few
d_call: NA
j_call: TRBJ2-7
v_call: TRBV7-9
cdr3_nt: TGTGCCAGCAGCTTAGCTAGCGGAGCCTACGAGCAGTACTTC
cdr3_aa: CASSLASGAYEQYF

clone_size: few
d_call: TRBD2
j_call: TRBJ2-3
v_call: TRBV9
cdr3_nt: TGTGCCAGCAGCCCAAGGGCGGGAGCTCCAGATACGCAGTATTTT
cdr3_aa: CASSPRAGAPDTQYF

clone_size: NA
d_call: NA
j_call: TRBJ2-5
v_call: TRBV6-5
cdr3_nt: TGTGCCAGCAGCCCCGGGAAAGCCTCGTTGACCCAGTACTTC
cdr3_aa: CASSPGKASLTQYF

clone_size: NA
d_call: TRBD2
j_call: TRBJ2-2
v_call: TRBV6-1
cdr3_nt: TGTGCCAGCAGTGAAGTCGTAGCGGGAGGATTAACCGGGGAGCTGTTTTTT
cdr3_aa: CASSEVVAGGLTGELFF

clone_size: NA
d_call: TRBD2
j_call: TRBJ2-1
v_call: TRBV27
cdr3_nt: TGTGCCAGCAGTTCACATAGCGGGCCCTACAATGAGCAGTTCTTC
cdr3_aa: CASSSHSGPYNEQFF

clone_size: few
d_call: NA
j_call: TRBJ1-3
v_call: TRBV2
cdr3_nt: TGTGCCAGCAGTGAAACGCAGGCGGGAAACACCATATATTTT
cdr3_aa: CASSETQAGNTIYF

clone_size: NA
d_call: NA
j_call: TRBJ2-3
v_call: TRBV10-3
cdr3_nt: TGTGCCATCAGTGAGTTGGCAGATACGCAGTATTTT
cdr3_aa: CAISELADTQYF

clone_size: NA
d_call: NA
j_call: TRBJ2-7
v_call: TRBV28
cdr3_nt: TGTGCCACCTCAGGTGGGACAGGGGTTTTAGCGGGAGGGTCGCTCTACGAGCAGTACTTC
cdr3_aa: CATSGGTGVLAGGSLYEQYF

clone_size: NA
d_call: NA
j_call: TRBJ1-2
v_call: TRBV29-1
cdr3_nt: TGCAGCGCCCGAACACTAAACCAGGGAAATGGCTACACCTTC
cdr3_aa: CSARTLNQGNGYTF

clone_size: NA
d_call: NA
j_call: TRBJ2-7
v_call: TRBV2
cdr3_nt: TGTGCCAGCAGTGAAGCGCTACAGGCCTCCTACGAGCAGTACTTC
cdr3_aa: CASSEALQASYEQYF

clone_size: NA
d_call: NA
j_call: TRBJ1-1
v_call: TRBV13
cdr3_nt: TGTGCCAGCAGCAAAGAGACGGTAGTGACTGAAGCTTTCTTT
cdr3_aa: CASSKETVVTEAFF

clone_size: few
d_call: TRBD2
j_call: TRBJ2-7
v_call: TRBV4-2
cdr3_nt: TGTGCCAGCAGCCAAGCGGCGGCTAGCGGGAACTCATACGAGCAGTACTTC
cdr3_aa: CASSQAAASGNSYEQYF

clone_size: NA
d_call: NA
j_call: TRBJ2-7
v_call: TRBV5-1
cdr3_nt: TGCGCCAGCAGCTTGGGGCCCGAGCAGTACTTC
cdr3_aa: CASSLGPEQYF

clone_size: NA
d_call: NA
j_call: TRBJ2-1
v_call: TRBV5-1
cdr3_nt: TGCGCCAGCAGCCCGGCCTCGGGCTCCTACAATGAGCAGTTCTTC
cdr3_aa: CASSPASGSYNEQFF

clone_size: NA
d_call: NA
j_call: TRBJ2-6
v_call: TRBV7-6
cdr3_nt: TGTGCCAGCAGCGTAGGGTTAGGGAGCTCTGGGGCCAACGTCCTGACTTTC
cdr3_aa: CASSVGLGSSGANVLTF

clone_size: NA
d_call: NA
j_call: TRBJ2-5
v_call: TRBV6-6
cdr3_nt: TGTGCCAGCAGGGAGCGACCTTCAGAGACCCAGTACTTC
cdr3_aa: CASRERPSETQYF

clone_size: NA
d_call: NA
j_call: TRBJ1-2
v_call: TRBV5-5
cdr3_nt: TGTGCCAGCAGCTGGCCGGGACAAGGTTATGGCTACACCTTC
cdr3_aa: CASSWPGQGYGYTF

clone_size: NA
d_call: TRBD1
j_call: TRBJ2-3
v_call: TRBV19
cdr3_nt: TGTGCCACCGGGACAGGGCCCACAGATACGCAGTATTTT
cdr3_aa: CATGTGPTDTQYF

clone_size: NA
d_call: NA
j_call: TRBJ2-1
v_call: TRBV15
cdr3_nt: TGTGCCACCAGCCCCGCCGACAATGAGCAGTTCTTC
cdr3_aa: CATSPADNEQFF

clone_size: few
d_call: NA
j_call: TRBJ2-1
v_call: TRBV19
cdr3_nt: TGTGCCAGTAGTAGAGAGGGGTTCCATGGGGGGAGTGTTTACAATGAGCAGTTCTTC
cdr3_aa: CASSREGFHGGSVYNEQFF

clone_size: NA
d_call: NA
j_call: TRBJ2-4
v_call: TRBV28
cdr3_nt: TGTGCCAGCAGCCGGGGGATAGCCAAAAACATTCAGTACTTC
cdr3_aa: CASSRGIAKNIQYF

clone_size: NA
d_call: NA
j_call: TRBJ1-2
v_call: TRBV7-8
cdr3_nt: TGTGCCAGCAGCTTAGGGTCCCGAGGCTATGGCTACACCTTC
cdr3_aa: CASSLGSRGYGYTF

clone_size: NA
d_call: NA
j_call: TRBJ2-2
v_call: TRBV7-2
cdr3_nt: TGTGCCAGCAGCCCCCGGGCAGGGGCGGGCACCGGGGAGCTGTTTTTT
cdr3_aa: CASSPRAGAGTGELFF

clone_size: NA
d_call: NA
j_call: TRBJ2-3
v_call: TRBV28
cdr3_nt: TGTGCCAGCAGGTCCCCTCTACGGGGGCGCGGCACAGATACGCAGTATTTT
cdr3_aa: CASRSPLRGRGTDTQYF

clone_size: NA
d_call: TRBD1
j_call: TRBJ2-7
v_call: TRBV28
cdr3_nt: TGTGCCAGCAGTGCGGGCAACAGGGGATCCTACGAGCAGTACTTC
cdr3_aa: CASSAGNRGSYEQYF

clone_size: NA
d_call: NA
j_call: TRBJ1-1
v_call: TRBV7-9
cdr3_nt: TGTGCCAGCAGCTTTGGCCTCGGGTTGAACACTGAAGCTTTCTTT
cdr3_aa: CASSFGLGLNTEAFF

clone_size: NA
d_call: NA
j_call: TRBJ2-1
v_call: TRBV7-8
cdr3_nt: TGTGCCAGCAGCCCACTAGAAGGACCTCGCTCCTACAATGAGCAGTTCTTC
cdr3_aa: CASSPLEGPRSYNEQFF

clone_size: NA
d_call: TRBD2
j_call: TRBJ2-5
v_call: TRBV7-8
cdr3_nt: TGTGCCAGCAACCCCCTGAGCGGGGCAACTCAAGAGACCCAGTACTTC
cdr3_aa: CASNPLSGATQETQYF

clone_size: NA
d_call: NA
j_call: TRBJ2-7
v_call: TRBV11-2
cdr3_nt: TGTGCCAGCAGCTTAGGTTTGGACGGAGGCTACGAGCAGTACTTC
cdr3_aa: CASSLGLDGGYEQYF

clone_size: once
d_call: TRBD2
j_call: TRBJ2-3
v_call: TRBV5-1
cdr3_nt: TGCGCCAGCAGCATTGGTTCTAGCGGGATTACAGATACGCAGTATTTT
cdr3_aa: CASSIGSSGITDTQYF

clone_size: NA
d_call: NA
j_call: TRBJ2-7
v_call: TRBV6-1
cdr3_nt: TGTGCCAGCAGTGGGATTAGGGGGACCTACGAGCAGTACTTC
cdr3_aa: CASSGIRGTYEQYF

clone_size: NA
d_call: TRBD1
j_call: TRBJ1-4
v_call: TRBV28
cdr3_nt: TGTGCCAGCAGTTTGGGACAGGAAGAAAAACTGTTTTTT
cdr3_aa: CASSLGQEEKLFF

clone_size: NA
d_call: NA
j_call: TRBJ2-1
v_call: TRBV5-1
cdr3_nt: TGCGCCAGCGGACAGAAAAGTTACAATGAGCAGTTCTTC
cdr3_aa: CASGQKSYNEQFF

clone_size: NA
d_call: NA
j_call: TRBJ2-5
v_call: TRBV28
cdr3_nt: TGTGCCAGCATCCTTAACCGGAGAGAAGAGACCCAGTACTTC
cdr3_aa: CASILNRREETQYF

clone_size: NA
d_call: NA
j_call: TRBJ1-1
v_call: TRBV28
cdr3_nt: TGTGCCAGCAGCTCGAGATTGGGATTGGGGCTCGGGGACACTGAAGCTTTCTTT
cdr3_aa: CASSSRLGLGLGDTEAFF

clone_size: NA
d_call: NA
j_call: TRBJ1-3
v_call: TRBV9
cdr3_nt: TGTGCCAGCAGCGTAGATGGAAACACCATATATTTT
cdr3_aa: CASSVDGNTIYF

clone_size: NA
d_call: NA
j_call: TRBJ2-3
v_call: TRBV20-1
cdr3_nt: TGCAGTGCCCCCCGGGACTTCAAGAATTTT
cdr3_aa: CSAPRDFKNF

clone_size: NA
d_call: TRBD1
j_call: TRBJ1-1
v_call: TRBV27
cdr3_nt: TGTGCCAGCAGTGCTACACAGGGGCCCCTGAACACTGAAGCTTTCTTT
cdr3_aa: CASSATQGPLNTEAFF

clone_size: NA
d_call: NA
j_call: TRBJ2-7
v_call: TRBV14
cdr3_nt: TGTGCCAGCAGCCAAGATGAAAGGGACGAGCAGTACTTC
cdr3_aa: CASSQDERDEQYF

clone_size: NA
d_call: TRBD2
j_call: TRBJ2-1
v_call: TRBV7-2
cdr3_nt: TGTGCCAGCAGCTTAGGGGGACTAGCGGCCTACAATGAGCAGTTCTTC
cdr3_aa: CASSLGGLAAYNEQFF

clone_size: NA
d_call: TRBD1
j_call: TRBJ1-5
v_call: TRBV18
cdr3_nt: TGTGCCAGCTCACCGGGGGCAGGGGGAGTTAGTCAGCCCCAGCATTTT
cdr3_aa: CASSPGAGGVSQPQHF

clone_size: once
d_call: NA
j_call: TRBJ1-2
v_call: TRBV11-3
cdr3_nt: TGTGCCAGCAGCTTAACAGGATCCTATGGCTACACCTTC
cdr3_aa: CASSLTGSYGYTF

clone_size: many
d_call: NA
j_call: TRBJ2-7
v_call: TRBV20-1
cdr3_nt: TGCAGTGCCGAGGGGGTCTACGAGCAGTACTTC
cdr3_aa: CSAEGVYEQYF

clone_size: NA
d_call: TRBD2
j_call: TRBJ2-3
v_call: TRBV7-2
cdr3_nt: TGTGCCAGCAGCTCGACTAGCGGGAGGGCAGATACGCAGTATTTT
cdr3_aa: CASSSTSGRADTQYF

clone_size: NA
d_call: TRBD1
j_call: TRBJ1-2
v_call: TRBV6-1
cdr3_nt: TGTGCCACAGGGGACAGGGTTAGATTCGGCTACACCTTC
cdr3_aa: CATGDRVRFGYTF

clone_size: many
d_call: NA
j_call: TRBJ2-1
v_call: TRBV28
cdr3_nt: TGTGCCAGCAGTGGATGGAGGGATGATGAGCAGTTCTTC
cdr3_aa: CASSGWRDDEQFF

clone_size: NA
d_call: NA
j_call: TRBJ2-2
v_call: TRBV7-9
cdr3_nt: TGTGCCAGCAGCCTACTAGCGAACACCGGGGAGCTGTTTTTT
cdr3_aa: CASSLLANTGELFF

clone_size: NA
d_call: NA
j_call: TRBJ2-2
v_call: TRBV5-6
cdr3_nt: TGTGCCAGCAGCTTGGTGTGGACCTCCACCGGGGAGCTGTTTTTT
cdr3_aa: CASSLVWTSTGELFF

clone_size: NA
d_call: NA
j_call: TRBJ2-7
v_call: TRBV12-2
cdr3_nt: TGTGCAAGACCCCTCAGGGTTTCGACTTTACACTACGAGCAGTACTTC
cdr3_aa: CARPLRVSTLHYEQYF

clone_size: NA
d_call: NA
j_call: TRBJ1-1
v_call: TRBV29-1
cdr3_nt: TGCAGCGTTGAAGAACAGGGGAACACTGAAGCTTTCTTT
cdr3_aa: CSVEEQGNTEAFF